The next 21 T cell receptor beta chains were all read from a single sample in a study of T cell repertoires in cytomegalovirus infection. TCRdb used MiXCR to reprocess the reads, holding one entry per CDR3 protein. The sample lists around 300,000 distinct CDR3 sequences, about 25% occurring once. The source material was PBMCs. The receptors were gathered from a human donor in good health (CMV status not recorded). Some clones in this sample may be carry-over from other donors' samples.

J is TRBJ2-7 and V is TRBV7-2, with D maybe TRBD1 (6 bases). V lost 3 bases and J 3 bases, leaving 15 bases between the germline ends. Germline assignment: CDR1 SGHTA and CDR2 FQGNSA. There are 15 residues in the CDR3. The CDR3 loop reads CASSFHTQGVYEQYF. The CDR3 DNA follows: TGTGCCAGCAGCTTCCATACACAGGGAGTCTACGAGCAGTACTTC.

The chain has TRBV7-2 and TRBJ2-1, with 8 nucleotides matching TRBD1. V shed 0 bases and J 7 bases; nucleotides not matched to a gene: 2. The CDR3 spans 14 residues. The germline V gene encodes CDR1 SGHTA and CDR2 FQGNSA. Written as DNA, the CDR3 is TGTGCCAGCAGCTTAGCTCAGGGGGCTAATGAGCAGTTCTTC. Residues: CASSLAQGANEQFF.

The rearrangement uses TRBV25-1 and TRBJ2-5; weak D call: TRBD2 (5 bases). Germline V gene lookup returns CDR1 MGHDK and CDR2 SYGVNS. V shed 4 bases and J shed 1 base, with 16 bases lying between them. The CDR3 extends over 16 amino acids. The CDR3 bases are TGTGCCAGCAGTGTCGGGGTTAGCGCACTCCAAGAGACCCAGTACTTC. Translating gives CASSVGVSALQETQYF.

This clonotype was counted ten times or more. The chain recombines TRBV6-2 or TRBV6-3 with TRBJ2-2; no clear D. The CDR3 is made up of 13 amino acids. CDR1 and CDR2 from the germline V gene are MNHEY and SVGEGT. V lost 5 bases and J 5 bases, leaving 9 bases between the germline ends. The CDR3 here is CASSILSTGELFF. CDR3 nucleotide sequence: TGTGCCAGCAGTATTCTTTCGACCGGGGAGCTGTTTTTT.

This clonotype turned up a few times. The chain joins TRBV7-2 to TRBJ1-2; D unclear. The germline V and J ends were trimmed by 5 bases and 0 bases, with 13 bases remaining between them. The CDR3 loop spans 15 amino acids. CDR1 is SGHTA, CDR2 FQGNSA, per germline. The CDR3 protein is CASSPQRTANYGYTF. The CDR3 DNA reads as TGTGCCAGCAGCCCGCAGAGGACGGCTAACTATGGCTACACCTTC.

The CDR3 is CASNNGQGNTEAFF. The CDR3 coding sequence is TGTGCCAGCAACAACGGACAGGGGAACACTGAAGCTTTCTTT. The V gene is TRBV7-6, the J gene TRBJ1-1, with 8 bases fitting TRBD1. This CDR3 is 14 amino acids long. CDR1 and CDR2 (germline): SGHVS, FNYEAQ. Trimming cost V 7 bases and J 1 base; bases outside gene matches: 5.

Many counts were recorded for this clonotype. At one end the junction does not follow the germline gene, possibly because of a read error. The chain is built from TRBV10-3 and TRBJ2-7; D may be TRBD1 (6 bases). This CDR3 has 13 residues. CDR1 and CDR2 from the germline V gene are ENHRY and SYGVKD. The CDR3: CAIRLTGPVTGHF. Written as DNA, the CDR3 is TGTGCCATCAGATTGACAGGCCCCGTCACCGGTCACTTC.

This clonotype appeared many times. V usage is TRBV7-2 and J usage is TRBJ2-3; D possibly corresponds to TRBD1 (6 bases). CDR1 is SGHTA, CDR2 FQGNSA, per germline. Trimming shortened V by 0 bases and J by 0 bases, and 7 bases separated the two germline ends. The CDR3 is 15 residues long. The CDR3 region is CASSLAGHSTDTQYF. CDR3 nucleotides: TGTGCCAGCAGCTTAGCGGGACATAGCACAGATACGCAGTATTTT.

This clonotype was counted many times. This chain connects TRBV12-3 or TRBV12-4 to TRBJ2-7, with unresolved D. The CDR3 totals 13 residues. Trimming stripped 3 bases from V and 4 bases from J, with 10 bases between. CDR3 sequence: CASSLGSFYEQYV. The CDR3 DNA sequence: TGTGCCAGCAGTTTGGGCAGCTTTTACGAGCAGTACGTC.

This clonotype was seen a handful of times. V and J are TRBV14 and TRBJ2-5; unclear D gene. Germline assignment: CDR1 SGHDN and CDR2 FVKESK. The CDR3 runs to 15 residues. Trimming left V 0 bases short and J 1 base short, with 9 bases between. In nucleotides, the CDR3 is TGTGCCAGCAGCCAAGATAAGCACAGCCAAGAGACCCAGTACTTC. It translates to CASSQDKHSQETQYF.

The V call is TRBV6-2 or TRBV6-3, the J call TRBJ1-2; D is ambiguous. Looked up from germline, CDR1 is MNHEY and CDR2 is SVGEGT. V was shortened by 9 bases and J by 5 bases, with 19 bases between the two germline ends. The CDR3 covers 14 residues. The CDR3 DNA sequence: TGTGCCAGTGGCGATGGGCGATTTGGATATGGCTACACCTTC. This sequence encodes CASGDGRFGYGYTF.

This clonotype was found a few times. This chain links TRBV15 with TRBJ2-1; the match to TRBD1 covers 11 bases. The CDR3 is 15 residues long. With 4 bases clipped from V and 3 bases from J, the junction kept 2 bases outside the gene matches. Germline V lookup: CDR1 LNHNV, CDR2 YYDKDF (reference sequence). CDR3 loop: CATSNGTGGYNEQFF. CDR3 coding DNA: TGTGCCACCAGCAACGGGACAGGGGGCTACAATGAGCAGTTCTTC.

This clonotype was counted between two and nine times. V gene TRBV6-1 combines with J gene TRBJ2-6; D gene uncertain. Trimming shortened V by 6 bases and J by 0 bases, and 9 bases separated the two germline ends. The CDR3 contains 15 residues. Germline V gene sequence: CDR1 MNHNS, CDR2 SASEGT. The CDR3 DNA reads as TGTGCCAGCAGGGATGTTCCCTCTGGGGCCAACGTCCTGACTTTC. Translated, it gives CASRDVPSGANVLTF.

In this sample, this clonotype turned up a few times. In nucleotides, the CDR3 is TGTGCCAGCACTCAGGGGGCAGGGGGTTTCAATGAGCAGTTCTTC. It codes for CASTQGAGGFNEQFF. The chain employs TRBV6-8 and TRBJ2-1; the match to TRBD1 covers 8 bases. Germline values: CDR1 MNHGY, CDR2 SAAAGT. V dropped 7 bases and J dropped 6; count of bases not matched to a gene: 11. CDR3 length equals 15 residues.

The table lists this clonotype with a count of one. V is TRBV9 and J is TRBJ2-3, with 8 bases identical to TRBD2. This CDR3 has 16 residues. CDR1 SGDLS and CDR2 YYNGEE come from the germline V gene. J gave up 0 bases and V 4 bases, and 7 bases lay outside the gene matches. CDR3 nucleotides: TGTGCCAGCAGCCCAAGGTCTAGCGGGAGCACAGATACGCAGTATTTT. This codes for CASSPRSSGSTDTQYF.

This clonotype has only a few counts. The chain carries TRBV10-3 and TRBJ1-1; perhaps TRBD1 as D (5 bases). There are 12 residues in the CDR3. CDR1 and CDR2 from the germline V gene are ENHRY and SYGVKD. V was shortened by 4 bases and J by 7 bases, with 10 bases between the two germline ends. The CDR3 nucleotides are TGTGCCATCAGTGCCGACAGAGTTGAAGCTTTCTTT. It is translated as CAISADRVEAFF.

The table lists this clonotype with a few counts. V usage is TRBV14 and J usage is TRBJ2-7; D is uncertain. This CDR3 contains 14 residues. V shed 4 bases and J shed 1 base, with 11 bases lying between them. Germline loops: CDR1 SGHDN, CDR2 FVKESK. DNA for the CDR3: TGTGCCAGCAGCCTCCAAGGAGAGTCCTACGAGCAGTACTTC. Translated: CASSLQGESYEQYF.

This clonotype came up a few times. The rearrangement uses TRBV11-2 and TRBJ2-1; no clear D. From germline, CDR1 is SGHAT and CDR2 FQNNGV. The CDR3 is 13 residues long. The germline V and J ends were trimmed by 8 bases and 0 bases, with 8 bases remaining between them. DNA of the CDR3: TGTGCCAGCGGCGGTAGCTCCTACAATGAGCAGTTCTTC. It encodes CASGGSSYNEQFF.

The CDR3 DNA is TGTGCCAGTAGGGTCGTTGGGGCCAACGTCCTGACTTTC. This gives the protein CASRVVGANVLTF. The chain is built from TRBV19 and TRBJ2-6, with unresolved D. V dropped 6 bases and J dropped 3 bases, with 6 bases sitting between them. The germline V gene encodes CDR1 LNHDA and CDR2 SQIVND (reference sequence). The CDR3 has 13 residues.

The sample holds many counts of this clonotype. The rearrangement uses TRBV7-8 and TRBJ2-1; 8 nucleotides align to TRBD2. The CDR3 totals 15 residues. V dropped 1 base and J dropped 7; count of bases not matched to a gene: 6. Germline V gene data show CDR1 as SGHVS and CDR2 as FQNEAQ. This CDR3 reads CASSLGVSGVNEQFF. The CDR3 bases are TGTGCCAGCAGCTTAGGCGTTAGCGGGGTAAATGAGCAGTTCTTC.

V gene TRBV7-3 combines with J gene TRBJ1-2; no firm D call. The CDR3 sequence is 13 residues long. V shed 1 base and J shed 8 bases, with 11 bases lying between them. Germline V gene lookup returns CDR1 SGHTA and CDR2 FQGTGA. DNA for the CDR3: TGTGCCAGCAGCTTAAGTCCGAGCTGGGGCTACACCTTC. Its protein is CASSLSPSWGYTF.